This TCR beta chain was recorded in a study of breast tumors, draining lymph nodes, adjacent tissues (TCRdb year 2016). With respect to the entire study: In breast cancer patients, the study compared the TCR beta repertoires of tumor, adjacent nontumor tissue and axillary lymph nodes. The study aimed to assess the relationships and possible T-cell exchange between tumor, surrounding tissue and draining lymph node repertoires in human breast cancer. Results the study describes overall, beyond this receptor: Tumors showed preferential V and J gene usage, and their T-cell repertoire diversity fell below that of lymph nodes yet above that of nontumor tissue. The study presented the conclusion that tumor T cells originate in lymph nodes as consistent with a hypothesis, not as something directly demonstrated. The data were judged consistent with most tumor T cells deriving from the lymph node and then expanding within tumor tissue. Tumor and nontumor tissue repertoires were found to be significantly more similar in luminal-like than in basal-like breast cancer.

This clonotype was observed at least ten times. It has no known antigen specificity. Per-base quality was not reported, and no clone a single base away is much larger than it. The instrument given in TCRdb is Illumina HiSeq 2000. TCR beta chain libraries were generated through multiplex PCR amplification. High-throughput sequencing was used to analyze the amplified TCR beta chain products. TCRdb handled the public reads itself, with Q25 trimming in fastp and clone calling in MiXCR, and kept productive beta chains. Each entry is one CDR3 protein sequence, shown with its most common DNA and genes. Present in this sample are more than 250,000 distinct CDR3 sequences, around 30% of which were seen just once. The top ten hold around 1% of the sample. The axillary draining lymph nodes of breast cancer patients were the source of the lymph node samples. The germline V gene encodes CDR1 LGHNA and CDR2 YSLEER. Counted from cysteine to phenylalanine, this CDR3 has 14 amino acids. The only DNA kept is the CDR3, 42 bases in frame from the first base. Trimming takes 3 bases from V and 2 bases from J, and the germline ends sit 11 bases apart.

The sequencing sample was made of axillary lymph node tissue. Here the chain combines TRBV4-3 and TRBJ2-7, with the D segment identity uncertain. The source is a female donor with breast cancer. Some clones in this sample may be carry-over from other donors' samples. This receptor carries the CDR3 CASSQETETYEQYF. The DNA is as follows: TGCGCCAGCAGCCAGGAGACCGAGACCTACGAGCAGTACTTC.